A single T cell receptor beta chain is shown here with its context. Its antigen remains unidentified. Building of the TCR beta libraries involved iRepertoire HTBI primers and Arm-PCR of CDR3 regions. TCRdb fed the multiplex PCR reads into MiXCR, producing one record per CDR3 protein. This table holds some 250,000 distinct CDR3 sequences, about 18% found once. The data originate from a study of regulatory T cells in long-lasting Graves disease. Study-wide results and limits: Persistent Graves' patients showed less TCR diversity than newly diagnosed patients showed. The study found TRBV28, TRBJ1-2 and TRBJ2-5 favored in persistent disease. Results may be inaccurate due to the small sample size.

The CDR3 covers 12 residues. V gave up 3 bases and J gave up 4 bases, with 5 bases separating them. Germline V lookup: CDR1 KGHDR, CDR2 SFDVKD. Time point specified: newly diagnosed GD, antithyroid drugs for less than 3 months. The TCR library was made from RNA that had been extracted from PBMCs in TRIzol. Patients all came to the study from an endocrinology department in Xi'an, China. The sequencing here drew on peripheral blood mononuclear cells (PBMCs), taken at new diagnosis, from a patient treated with antithyroid drugs. The chain uses TRBV24-1 and TRBJ2-5; D possibly corresponds to TRBD2 (5 bases). This receptor was taken from a female donor with Graves disease. This CDR3 is CATSDEGETQYF. DNA of the CDR3: TGTGCCACCAGTGATGAGGGAGAGACCCAGTACTTC.